These T cell receptor beta chains were read from a single sample in a study of blood T cell repertoires in COVID-19. The data were produced by immunoSEQ multiplex PCR, yet TCRdb's version contains in-frame clones alone and is incomplete. The sample gives under 300,000 clones, around four fifths of which show up once; roughly 6.4% is in the top ten. Material: peripheral blood. These receptors were collected from a woman aged 60-75 years with active or convalescent COVID-19. Both conserved end residues are part of each CDR3. D genes are given only for firm matches. Rows give clone size only sometimes, using once, few, many, or a class for an expanded clone.

cdr3_nt	cdr3_aa	cdr3_length	d_call	clone_size	v_call	j_call
TGTGCCAGCAGCCGGACAGGGGTGGCCGGGGAGCTGTTTTTT	CASSRTGVAGELFF	14	TRBD1	NA	TRBV11-3	TRBJ2-2
TGTGCCAGCAGCCCTCACACAGGGGGCGTTTACACTGAAGCTTTCTTT	CASSPHTGGVYTEAFF	16	TRBD1	NA	TRBV28	TRBJ1-1
TGTGCCAGCAGCCTAGCAGCGGGAGAGTACAATGAGCAGTTCTTC	CASSLAAGEYNEQFF	15	TRBD2	NA	TRBV3-1/TRBV3-2	TRBJ2-1
TGTGCCAGCTCCCTAGCGGTCGGCACTGAAGCTTTCTTT	CASSLAVGTEAFF	13	NA	NA	TRBV28	TRBJ1-1
TGTGCCAGCAGCTTATACGTGGGGGGTGGACTAGCGGGATTAGATACGCAGTATTTT	CASSLYVGGGLAGLDTQYF	19	TRBD2	NA	TRBV7-2	TRBJ2-3
TGTGCCAGCAGCTTCACATTAGCGGAACAAGAGACCCAGTACTTC	CASSFTLAEQETQYF	15	NA	once	TRBV7-9	TRBJ2-5
TGCGCCAGCAGCCAAGTTCCTAGAACAGGGAACACCGGGGAGCTGTTTTTT	CASSQVPRTGNTGELFF	17	NA	NA	TRBV4-1	TRBJ2-2
TGTGCCAGCAGCTTTCGACAGGGGATTCGCTCTAGCACAGATACGCAGTATTTT	CASSFRQGIRSSTDTQYF	18	TRBD1	NA	TRBV7-9	TRBJ2-3
TGTGCCAGCAGATCGGACAGATATGAAAAACTGTTTTTT	CASRSDRYEKLFF	13	NA	few	TRBV2	TRBJ1-4
TGTGCCAGCGGTTGGCAGGGGAACACTGAAGCTTTCTTT	CASGWQGNTEAFF	13	NA	NA	TRBV5-6	TRBJ1-1
TGTGCCAGCAGCTTAGTAGAGACAGGGTCAGATACGCAGTATTTT	CASSLVETGSDTQYF	15	TRBD1	NA	TRBV7-8	TRBJ2-3
TGTGCCAGCAGTTACGTGACAGGGGGATCTGAGACCCAGTACTTC	CASSYVTGGSETQYF	15	TRBD1	once	TRBV6-5	TRBJ2-5
TGTGCCAGCAGCGCCAGGGGCGTTTCACCCCTCCACTTT	CASSARGVSPLHF	13	NA	NA	TRBV7-9	TRBJ1-6
TGTGCCAGTAGTACCGCGGACACCTCCTACGAGCAGTACTTC	CASSTADTSYEQYF	14	NA	NA	TRBV19	TRBJ2-7
TGTGCCAGCAGCTCAACGTTCCCGGCACTAGATGAAAAACTGTTTTTT	CASSSTFPALDEKLFF	16	NA	NA	TRBV5-6	TRBJ1-4
TGCAGCGTGGCGGGCTCTCATAGCGGGGAGCTGTTTTTT	CSVAGSHSGELFF	13	NA	NA	TRBV29-1	TRBJ2-2
TGTGCCAGCAAGAGGGTTGCCGGTTCACCCCTCCACTTT	CASKRVAGSPLHF	13	NA	NA	TRBV11-2	TRBJ1-6
TGTGCCAGCAGCGCCCCCACACTAGCGGGAGATGAGCAGTTCTTC	CASSAPTLAGDEQFF	15	TRBD2	NA	TRBV9	TRBJ2-1